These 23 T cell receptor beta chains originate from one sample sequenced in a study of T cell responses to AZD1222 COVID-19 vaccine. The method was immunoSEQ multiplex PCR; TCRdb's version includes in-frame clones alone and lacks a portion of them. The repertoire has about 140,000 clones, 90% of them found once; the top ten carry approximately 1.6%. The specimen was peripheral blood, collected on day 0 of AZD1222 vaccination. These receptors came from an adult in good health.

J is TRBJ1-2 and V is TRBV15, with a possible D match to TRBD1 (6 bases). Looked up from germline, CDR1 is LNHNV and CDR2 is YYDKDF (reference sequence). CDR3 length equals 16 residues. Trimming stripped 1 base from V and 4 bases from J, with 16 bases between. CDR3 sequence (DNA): TGTGCCACCAGCAGAGTAGGGGCAGGGGAGGGCTATGGCTACACCTTC. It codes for CATSRVGAGEGYGYTF. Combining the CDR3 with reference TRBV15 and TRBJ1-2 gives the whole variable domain DAMVIQNPRYQVTQFGKPVTLSCSQTLNHNVMYWYQQKSSQAPKLLFHYYDKDFNNEADTPDNFQSRRPNTSFCFLDIRSPGLGDTAMYLCATSRVGAGEGYGYTFGSGTRLTVV.

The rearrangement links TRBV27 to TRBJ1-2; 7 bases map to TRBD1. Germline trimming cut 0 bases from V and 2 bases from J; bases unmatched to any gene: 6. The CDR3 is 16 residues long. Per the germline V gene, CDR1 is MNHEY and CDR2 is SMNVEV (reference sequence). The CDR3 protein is CASSLSPGQANYGYTF. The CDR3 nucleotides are TGTGCCAGCAGTTTATCCCCTGGACAGGCGAACTATGGCTACACCTTC.

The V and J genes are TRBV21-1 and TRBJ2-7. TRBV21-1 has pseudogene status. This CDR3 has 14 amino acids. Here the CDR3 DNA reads TGTGCCAGCAGCGCCCCCGGCCGCTCCTACGAGCAGTACTTC. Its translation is CASSAPGRSYEQYF.

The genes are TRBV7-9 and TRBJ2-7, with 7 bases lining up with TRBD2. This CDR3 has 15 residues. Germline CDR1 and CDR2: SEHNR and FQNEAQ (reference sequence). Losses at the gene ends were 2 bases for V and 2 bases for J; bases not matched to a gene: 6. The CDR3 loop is CASSLRGGTPYEQYF. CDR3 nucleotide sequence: TGTGCCAGCAGCTTAAGGGGAGGGACCCCCTACGAGCAGTACTTC. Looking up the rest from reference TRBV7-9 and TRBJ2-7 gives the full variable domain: DTGVSQNPRHKITKRGQNVTFRCDPISEHNRLYWYRQTLGQGPEFLTYFQNEAQLEKSRLLSDRFSAERPKGSFSTLEIQRTEQGDSAMYLCASSLRGGTPYEQYFGPGTRLTVT.

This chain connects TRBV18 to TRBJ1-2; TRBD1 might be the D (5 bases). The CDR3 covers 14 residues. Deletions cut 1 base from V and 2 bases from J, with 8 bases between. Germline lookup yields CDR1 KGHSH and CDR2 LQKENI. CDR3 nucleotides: TGTGCCAGCTCACCACAACCAGGGAACTATGGCTACACCTTC. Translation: CASSPQPGNYGYTF. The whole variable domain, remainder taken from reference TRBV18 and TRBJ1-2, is NAGVMQNPRHLVRRRGQEARLRCSPMKGHSHVYWYRQLPEEGLKFMVYLQKENIIDESGMPKERFSAEFPKEGPSILRIQQVVRGDSAAYFCASSPQPGNYGYTFGSGTRLTVV.

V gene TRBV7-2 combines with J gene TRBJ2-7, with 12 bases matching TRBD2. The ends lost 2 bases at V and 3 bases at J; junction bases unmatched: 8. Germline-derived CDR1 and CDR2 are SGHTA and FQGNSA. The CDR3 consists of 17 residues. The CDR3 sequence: CASSLFKTSGGFYEQYF. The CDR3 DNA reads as TGTGCCAGCAGCTTATTTAAGACTAGCGGGGGCTTCTACGAGCAGTACTTC.

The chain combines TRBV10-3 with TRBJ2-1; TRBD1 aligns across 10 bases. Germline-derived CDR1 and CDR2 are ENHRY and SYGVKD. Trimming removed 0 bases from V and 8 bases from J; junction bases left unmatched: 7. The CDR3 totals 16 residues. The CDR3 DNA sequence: TGTGCCATCAGTGAGTCCGGGGGGACAGGGGACGATGAGCAGTTCTTC. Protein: CAISESGGTGDDEQFF.

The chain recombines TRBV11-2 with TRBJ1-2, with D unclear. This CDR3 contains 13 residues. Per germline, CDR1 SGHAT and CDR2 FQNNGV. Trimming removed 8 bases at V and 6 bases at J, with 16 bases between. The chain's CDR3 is CASRLLGGNGYTF. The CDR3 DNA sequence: TGTGCCAGCCGCCTCCTTGGAGGGAATGGCTACACCTTC. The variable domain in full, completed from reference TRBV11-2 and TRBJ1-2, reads EAGVAQSPRYKIIEKRQSVAFWCNPISGHATLYWYQQILGQGPKLLIQFQNNGVVDDSQLPKDRFSAERLKGVDSTLKIQPAKLEDSAVYLCASRLLGGNGYTFGSGTRLTVV.

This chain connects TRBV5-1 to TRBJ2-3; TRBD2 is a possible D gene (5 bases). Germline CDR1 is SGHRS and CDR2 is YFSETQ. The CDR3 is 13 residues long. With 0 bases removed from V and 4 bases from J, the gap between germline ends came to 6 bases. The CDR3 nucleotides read TGCGCCAGCAGCTTGGACGGGGCAGATACGCAGTATTTT. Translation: CASSLDGADTQYF. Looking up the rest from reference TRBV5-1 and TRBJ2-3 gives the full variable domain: KAGVTQTPRYLIKTRGQQVTLSCSPISGHRSVSWYQQTPGQGLQFLFEYFSETQRNKGNFPGRFSGRQFSNSRSEMNVSTLELGDSALYLCASSLDGADTQYFGPGTRLTVL.

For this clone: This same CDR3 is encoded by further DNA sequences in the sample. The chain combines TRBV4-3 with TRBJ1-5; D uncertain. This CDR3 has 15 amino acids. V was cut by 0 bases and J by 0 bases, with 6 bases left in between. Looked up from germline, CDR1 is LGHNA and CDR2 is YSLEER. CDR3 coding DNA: TGCGCCAGCAGCCAAGACCGATATAGCAATCAGCCCCAGCATTTT. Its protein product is CASSQDRYSNQPQHF.

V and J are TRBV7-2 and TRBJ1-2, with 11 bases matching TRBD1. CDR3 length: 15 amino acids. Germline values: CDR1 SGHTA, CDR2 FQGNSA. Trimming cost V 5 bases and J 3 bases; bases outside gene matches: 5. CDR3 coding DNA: TGTGCCAGCAGCCTGGGACAGGGGGGCTACTATGGCTACACCTTC. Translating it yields CASSLGQGGYYGYTF.

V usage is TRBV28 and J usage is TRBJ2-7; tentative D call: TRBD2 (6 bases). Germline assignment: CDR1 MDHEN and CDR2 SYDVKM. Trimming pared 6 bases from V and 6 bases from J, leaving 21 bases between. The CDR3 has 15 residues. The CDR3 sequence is CASSTPGGNKIEQYF. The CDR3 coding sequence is TGTGCCAGCAGCACCCCCGGCGGGAATAAGATCGAGCAGTACTTC.

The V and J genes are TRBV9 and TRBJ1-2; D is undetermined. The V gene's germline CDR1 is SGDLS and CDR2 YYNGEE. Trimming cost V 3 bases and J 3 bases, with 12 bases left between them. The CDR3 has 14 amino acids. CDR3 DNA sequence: TGTGCCAGCAGCGCCCCTTACCCCTACTATGGCTACACCTTC. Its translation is CASSAPYPYYGYTF.

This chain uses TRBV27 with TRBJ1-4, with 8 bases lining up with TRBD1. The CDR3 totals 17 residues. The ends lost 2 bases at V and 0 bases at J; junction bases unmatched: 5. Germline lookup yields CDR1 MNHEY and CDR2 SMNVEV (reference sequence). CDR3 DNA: TGTGCCAGCAGTTTAGGGCCGGGACAGGCAACTAATGAAAAACTGTTTTTT. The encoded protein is CASSLGPGQATNEKLFF.

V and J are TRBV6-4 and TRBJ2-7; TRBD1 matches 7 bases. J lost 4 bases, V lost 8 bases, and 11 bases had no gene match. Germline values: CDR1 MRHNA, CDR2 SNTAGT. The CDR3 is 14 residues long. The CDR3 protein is CASGLGQANYEQYF. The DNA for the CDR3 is TGTGCCAGCGGGCTCGGACAGGCTAATTACGAGCAGTACTTC.

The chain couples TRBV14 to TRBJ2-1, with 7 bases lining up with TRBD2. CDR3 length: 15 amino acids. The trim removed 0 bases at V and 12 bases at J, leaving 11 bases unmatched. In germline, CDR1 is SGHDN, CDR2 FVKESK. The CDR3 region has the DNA TGTGCCAGCAGCCAAGATATGGGCGAGCGGGGTACGCAGTTCTTC. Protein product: CASSQDMGERGTQFF.

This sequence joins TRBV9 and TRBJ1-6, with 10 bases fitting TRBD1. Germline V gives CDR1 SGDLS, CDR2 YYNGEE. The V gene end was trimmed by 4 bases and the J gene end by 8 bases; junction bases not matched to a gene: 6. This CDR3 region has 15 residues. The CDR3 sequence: CASSMTGTGDSPLHF. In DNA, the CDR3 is TGTGCCAGCAGCATGACCGGGACAGGGGATTCACCCCTCCACTTT.

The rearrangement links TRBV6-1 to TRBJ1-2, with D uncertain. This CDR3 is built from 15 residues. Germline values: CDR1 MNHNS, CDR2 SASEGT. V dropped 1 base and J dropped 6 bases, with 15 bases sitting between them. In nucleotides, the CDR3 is TGTGCCAGCAGTGAAGTCAGCAGTGGTTGGGATGGCTACACCTTC. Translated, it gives CASSEVSSGWDGYTF.

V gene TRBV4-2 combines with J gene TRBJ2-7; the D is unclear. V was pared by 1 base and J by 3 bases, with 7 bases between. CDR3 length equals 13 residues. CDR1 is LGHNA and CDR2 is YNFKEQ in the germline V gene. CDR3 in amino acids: CASSQAINYEQYF. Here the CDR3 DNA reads TGTGCCAGCAGCCAAGCGATAAACTACGAGCAGTACTTC.

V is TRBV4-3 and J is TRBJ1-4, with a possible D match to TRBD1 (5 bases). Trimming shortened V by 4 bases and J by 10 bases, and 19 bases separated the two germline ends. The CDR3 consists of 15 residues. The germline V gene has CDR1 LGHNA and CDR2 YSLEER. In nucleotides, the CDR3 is TGCGCCAGCAGCCCTTCCCTTGGGGGTCTTGGAAAACTGTTTTTT. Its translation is CASSPSLGGLGKLFF.

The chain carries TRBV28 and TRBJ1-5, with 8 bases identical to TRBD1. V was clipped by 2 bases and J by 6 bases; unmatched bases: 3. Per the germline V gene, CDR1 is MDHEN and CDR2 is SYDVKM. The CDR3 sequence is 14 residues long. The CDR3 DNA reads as TGTGCCAGCAGTTTAGGACAGGGCGGTCAGCCCCAGCATTTT. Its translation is CASSLGQGGQPQHF. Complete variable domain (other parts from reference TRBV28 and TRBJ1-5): DVKVTQSSRYLVKRTGEKVFLECVQDMDHENMFWYRQDPGLGLRLIYFSYDVKMKEKGDIPEGYSVSREKKERFSLILESASTNQTSMYLCASSLGQGGQPQHFGDGTRLSIL.

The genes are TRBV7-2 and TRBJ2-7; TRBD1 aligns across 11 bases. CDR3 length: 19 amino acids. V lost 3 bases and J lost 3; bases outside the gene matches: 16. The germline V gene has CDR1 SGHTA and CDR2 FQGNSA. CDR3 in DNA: TGTGCCAGCAGCTTCCAGGGACAGGGGGAACTAGCGGATTACTACGAGCAGTACTTC. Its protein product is CASSFQGQGELADYYEQYF.

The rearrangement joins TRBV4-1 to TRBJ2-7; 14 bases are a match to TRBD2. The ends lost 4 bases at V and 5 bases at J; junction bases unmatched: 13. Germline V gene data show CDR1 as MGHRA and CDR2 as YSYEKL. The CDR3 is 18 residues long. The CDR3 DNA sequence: TGCGCCAGCAGCCTGGGACAGGGAGGGACTAGCGGGAGCCACGAGCAGTACTTC. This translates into CASSLGQGGTSGSHEQYF.